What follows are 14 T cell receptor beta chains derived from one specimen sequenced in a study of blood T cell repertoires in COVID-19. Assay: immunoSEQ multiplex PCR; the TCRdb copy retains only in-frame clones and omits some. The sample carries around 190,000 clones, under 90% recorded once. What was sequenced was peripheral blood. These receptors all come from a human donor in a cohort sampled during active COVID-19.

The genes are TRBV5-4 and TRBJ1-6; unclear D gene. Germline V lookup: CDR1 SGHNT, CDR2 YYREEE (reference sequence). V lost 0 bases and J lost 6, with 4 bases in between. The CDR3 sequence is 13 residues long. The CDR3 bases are TGTGCCAGCAGCTTGGGGCCTAATTCACCCCTCCACTTT. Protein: CASSLGPNSPLHF.

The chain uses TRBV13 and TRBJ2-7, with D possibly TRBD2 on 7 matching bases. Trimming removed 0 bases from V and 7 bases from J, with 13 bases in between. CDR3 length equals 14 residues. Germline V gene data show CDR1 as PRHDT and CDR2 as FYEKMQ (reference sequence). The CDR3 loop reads CASSLGRGAWEQYF. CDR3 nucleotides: TGTGCCAGCAGCTTAGGCCGGGGGGCTTGGGAGCAGTACTTC.

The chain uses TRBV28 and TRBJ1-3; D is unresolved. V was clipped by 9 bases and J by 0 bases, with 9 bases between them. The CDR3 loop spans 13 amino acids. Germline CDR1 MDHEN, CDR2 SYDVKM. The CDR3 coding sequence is TGTGCCAGGTGCGGATTCTCTGGAAACACCATATATTTT. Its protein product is CARCGFSGNTIYF.

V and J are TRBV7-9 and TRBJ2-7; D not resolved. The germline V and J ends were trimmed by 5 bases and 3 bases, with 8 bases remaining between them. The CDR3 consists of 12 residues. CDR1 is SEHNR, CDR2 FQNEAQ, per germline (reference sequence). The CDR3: CASSLQFYEQYF. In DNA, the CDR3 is TGTGCCAGCAGCCTACAGTTCTACGAGCAGTACTTC.

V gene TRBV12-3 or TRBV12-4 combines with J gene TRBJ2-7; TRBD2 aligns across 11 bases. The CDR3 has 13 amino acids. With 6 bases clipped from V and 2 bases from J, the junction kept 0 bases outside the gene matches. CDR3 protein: CASRLAGAYEQYF. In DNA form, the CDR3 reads TGTGCCAGCAGACTAGCGGGGGCCTACGAGCAGTACTTC.

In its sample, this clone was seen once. The CDR3 region has the DNA TGTGCCAGCAGCGTGGGGCCCTGGGGCACTGAAGCTTTCTTT. The encoded protein is CASSVGPWGTEAFF. The chain couples TRBV9 to TRBJ1-1, with D tentatively TRBD1 (5 bases). The CDR3 spans 14 residues. V lost 2 bases to trimming and J lost 4 bases, with 12 bases between them. Germline V gene data show CDR1 as SGDLS and CDR2 as YYNGEE.

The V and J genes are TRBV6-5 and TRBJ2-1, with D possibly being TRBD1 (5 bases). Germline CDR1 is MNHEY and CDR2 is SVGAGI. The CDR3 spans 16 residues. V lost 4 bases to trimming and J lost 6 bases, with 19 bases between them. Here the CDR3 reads CASSSHLGRAFNEQFF. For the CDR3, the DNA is TGTGCCAGCAGTTCCCACTTGGGCAGGGCGTTCAATGAGCAGTTCTTC.

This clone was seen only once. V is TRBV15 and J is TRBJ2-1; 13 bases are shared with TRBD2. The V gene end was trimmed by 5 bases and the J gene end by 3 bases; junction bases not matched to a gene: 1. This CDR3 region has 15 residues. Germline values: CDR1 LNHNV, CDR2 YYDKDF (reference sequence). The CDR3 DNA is TGTGCCACCAGCGGGACTAGCGGGGTCTACAATGAGCAGTTCTTC. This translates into CATSGTSGVYNEQFF.

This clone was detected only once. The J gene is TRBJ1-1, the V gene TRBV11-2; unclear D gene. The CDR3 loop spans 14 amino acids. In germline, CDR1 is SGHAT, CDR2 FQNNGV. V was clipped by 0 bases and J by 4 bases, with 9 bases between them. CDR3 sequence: CASSLDGVSTEAFF. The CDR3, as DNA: TGTGCCAGCAGCTTAGATGGAGTAAGCACTGAAGCTTTCTTT.

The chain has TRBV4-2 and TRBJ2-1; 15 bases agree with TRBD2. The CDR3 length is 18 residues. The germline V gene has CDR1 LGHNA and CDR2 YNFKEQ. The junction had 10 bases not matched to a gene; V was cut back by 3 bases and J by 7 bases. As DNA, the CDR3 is TGTGCCAGCAGCCACGGACTAGCGGGGGGGAGCTCGGGAAATGAGCAGTTCTTC. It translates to CASSHGLAGGSSGNEQFF.

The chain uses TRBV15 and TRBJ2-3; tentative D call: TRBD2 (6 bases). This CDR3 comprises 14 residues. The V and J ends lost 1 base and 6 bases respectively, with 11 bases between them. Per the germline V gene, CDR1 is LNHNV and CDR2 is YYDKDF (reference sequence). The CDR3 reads CATSRGGGRDTQYF. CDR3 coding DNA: TGTGCCACCAGCAGAGGTGGAGGGAGGGATACGCAGTATTTT.

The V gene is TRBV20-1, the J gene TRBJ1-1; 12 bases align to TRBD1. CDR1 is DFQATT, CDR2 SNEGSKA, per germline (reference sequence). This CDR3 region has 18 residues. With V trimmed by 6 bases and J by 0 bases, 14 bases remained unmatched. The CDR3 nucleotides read TGCAGTGCAAGTCGGGACAGGGGGCCAAGGGGGCTGAACACTGAAGCTTTCTTT. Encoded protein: CSASRDRGPRGLNTEAFF.

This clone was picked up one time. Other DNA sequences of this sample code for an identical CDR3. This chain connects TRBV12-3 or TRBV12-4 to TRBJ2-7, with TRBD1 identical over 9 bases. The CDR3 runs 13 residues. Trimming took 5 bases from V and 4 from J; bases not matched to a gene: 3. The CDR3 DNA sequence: TGTGCCAGCAGTCAGGACAGGGGTTACGAGCAGTACTTC. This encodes CASSQDRGYEQYF.

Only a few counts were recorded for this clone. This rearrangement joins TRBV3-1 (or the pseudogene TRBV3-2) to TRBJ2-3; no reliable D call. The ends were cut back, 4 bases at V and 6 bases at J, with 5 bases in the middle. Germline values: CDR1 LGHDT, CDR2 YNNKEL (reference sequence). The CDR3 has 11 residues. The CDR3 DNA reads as TGTGCCAGCAGCCGGGCGGATACGCAGTATTTT. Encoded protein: CASSRADTQYF.